The sequence of this TCR beta chain was determined in a study of blood T cell repertoires in COVID-19. Study-level background: Samples taken during acute and convalescent COVID-19 were collected in the United States, Italy and Spain.

In the original processing: Counts of nucleated cells, estimated from reference gene primer amplification, were obtained. The data were produced by immunoSEQ multiplex PCR, yet TCRdb's version contains in-frame clones alone and is incomplete. D and trimming were read from the DNA, whereas the V and J calls and clone size are those reported in that table. Of 200,000 to 250,000 clones in the sample, about 90% were seen once. Germline V gives CDR1 LNHDA, CDR2 SQIVND (reference sequence). The CDR3 runs 15 residues. Trimming took off 5 bases at V and 2 bases at J, with 13 bases between the two ends. The V call is TRBV19, the J call TRBJ1-3; possibly TRBD1 for D (5 bases). The sample taken for sequencing was peripheral blood. The TCR originated in a man between 60 and 75 years old with acute or convalescent COVID-19. The CDR3 protein is CASSVIDSTGNTIYF. The CDR3, as DNA: TGTGCCAGTAGTGTAATCGACAGTACTGGAAACACCATATATTTT.